The 30 T cell receptor beta chains given below trace back to one sample, sequenced in a study of T cell responses to AZD1222 COVID-19 vaccine. Here immunoSEQ multiplex PCR was the method, and the copy in TCRdb shows in-frame clones only, minus some. The data show 150,000 to 200,000 clones, approximately 91% seen once. Source: peripheral blood, taken 28 days after the second AZD1222 dose. Receptors originate from an adult who received the AZD1222 COVID-19 vaccine.

The chain recombines TRBV5-4 with TRBJ1-1, with D tentatively TRBD1 (6 bases). CDR1 is SGHNT and CDR2 is YYREEE in the germline V gene (reference sequence). CDR3 size: 14 residues. V shed 4 bases and J shed 1 base, with 11 bases lying between them. The CDR3, as DNA: TGTGCCAGCAGCCCCAGGGGAGGGAACACTGAAGCTTTCTTT. It translates to CASSPRGGNTEAFF.

V and J are TRBV19 and TRBJ2-1; 8 nucleotides match TRBD1. The CDR3 has 15 residues. The germline gives CDR1 LNHDA, CDR2 SQIVND (reference sequence). With 6 bases clipped from V and 2 bases from J, the junction kept 6 bases outside the gene matches. The CDR3 loop reads CASRGTGLTYNEQFF. The DNA for the CDR3 is TGTGCCAGTAGAGGGACAGGCCTCACCTACAATGAGCAGTTCTTC.

The rearrangement uses TRBV28 and TRBJ1-6; possible D gene TRBD1, 6 bases. Between the trimmed V and J ends, which lost 6 bases and 7 bases, there was a span of 10 bases. Germline lookup yields CDR1 MDHEN and CDR2 SYDVKM. The CDR3 is 13 amino acids. CDR3 residues: CASRDSLNSPLHF. The CDR3 DNA reads TGTGCCAGCAGGGACAGTTTGAATTCACCCCTCCACTTT.

The CDR3 here is CASSATGGNTEAFF. The CDR3, as DNA: TGTGCCAGCAGCGCGACAGGGGGCAACACTGAAGCTTTCTTT. The V gene is TRBV9, the J gene TRBJ1-1, with 10 bases aligning to TRBD1. The germline CDR1 and CDR2 sequences are SGDLS and YYNGEE. After removal of 3 bases from V and 2 bases from J, the junction contained 1 base not matched to a gene. The CDR3 extends over 14 amino acids.

V is TRBV4-1 and J is TRBJ2-2; TRBD2 aligns across 8 bases. V shed 1 base and J 7 bases; nucleotides not matched to a gene: 2. Germline CDR1 reads MGHRA; CDR2 reads YSYEKL. This CDR3 has 14 residues. CDR3 coding DNA: TGCGCCAGCAGCCAAGTCCTAGCGGGCGGGGAGCTGTTTTTT. The encoded protein is CASSQVLAGGELFF.

The rearrangement joins TRBV6-2 or TRBV6-3 to TRBJ2-1; 13 bases map to TRBD2. V dropped 2 bases and J dropped 2; count of bases not matched to a gene: 9. The CDR3 totals 19 residues. Germline values: CDR1 MNHEY, CDR2 SVGEGT. The CDR3 sequence: CASSYVLAGGPSTYNEQFF. For the CDR3, the DNA is TGTGCCAGCAGTTACGTACTAGCGGGAGGGCCCTCCACCTACAATGAGCAGTTCTTC.

This clone came up a few times. The V and J genes are TRBV5-1 and TRBJ2-4, with D possibly TRBD1 on 6 matching bases. Germline V gives CDR1 SGHRS, CDR2 YFSETQ. The CDR3 extends over 17 amino acids. V was pared by 2 bases and J by 2 bases, with 17 bases between. The chain's CDR3 is CASSFRQAGGTKNIQYF. CDR3 nucleotide sequence: TGCGCCAGCAGCTTCCGACAGGCTGGCGGTACCAAAAACATTCAGTACTTC.

V usage is TRBV6-1 and J usage is TRBJ2-7; 9 positions match TRBD1. The germline CDR1 and CDR2 sequences are MNHNS and SASEGT. The CDR3 loop spans 15 amino acids. V shed 1 base, J shed 3 bases, and the junction held 4 bases outside the gene matches. The DNA for the CDR3 is TGTGCCAGCAGTGAAGTGGGACAGGGCCGCTACGAGCAGTACTTC. Residues: CASSEVGQGRYEQYF.

Here the CDR3 reads CASSPLGDHSNQPQHF. DNA for the CDR3: TGTGCCAGCAGTCCCCTTGGTGACCATAGCAATCAGCCCCAGCATTTT. The genes are TRBV28 and TRBJ1-5; unclear D gene. V was trimmed by 5 bases and J by 0 bases, leaving 14 bases between them. Per the germline V gene, CDR1 is MDHEN and CDR2 is SYDVKM. CDR3 length: 16 amino acids.

This sequence joins TRBV6-1 and TRBJ1-1; weak D call: TRBD1 (6 bases). This CDR3 is 12 amino acids long. With 1 base removed from V and 10 bases from J, the gap between germline ends came to 10 bases. Germline loops: CDR1 MNHNS, CDR2 SASEGT. The CDR3 here is CASSEVEGGAFF. Here the CDR3 DNA reads TGTGCCAGCAGTGAAGTTGAGGGGGGAGCTTTCTTT.

The J gene is TRBJ2-7, the V gene TRBV10-3, with 9 positions matching TRBD2. The CDR3 is 18 residues long. The germline V gene has CDR1 ENHRY and CDR2 SYGVKD. The junction had 20 bases not matched to a gene; V was cut back by 4 bases and J by 7 bases. CDR3 amino acids: CAISGYPGTSYSVGEQYF. CDR3 bases: TGTGCCATCAGTGGATATCCCGGGACTAGCTACTCGGTGGGGGAGCAGTACTTC.

The chain couples TRBV19 to TRBJ1-1; TRBD1 matches 10 bases. The CDR3 extends over 14 amino acids. The germline gives CDR1 LNHDA, CDR2 SQIVND (reference sequence). V was pared by 1 base and J by 6 bases, with 2 bases of the junction left unmatched. The CDR3 sequence: CASSIGDRGPEAFF. DNA for the CDR3: TGTGCCAGTAGTATAGGGGACAGGGGCCCTGAAGCTTTCTTT. Full variable domain (outside the CDR3, taken from reference TRBV19 and TRBJ1-1): DGGITQSPKYLFRKEGQNVTLSCEQNLNHDAMYWYRQDPGQGLRLIYYSQIVNDFQKGDIAEGYSVSREKKESFPLTVTSAQKNPTAFYLCASSIGDRGPEAFFGQGTRLTVV.

The sample holds a few counts of this clone. The chain joins TRBV11-3 to TRBJ2-5, with TRBD2 identical over 11 bases. Germline V lookup: CDR1 SGHNT, CDR2 YENEEA. This CDR3 contains 15 residues. V lost 5 bases and J lost 4; bases outside the gene matches: 6. The CDR3 DNA reads TGTGCCAGCAGCACTAGCGGGAGCGTGAGAGAGACCCAGTACTTC. This translates into CASSTSGSVRETQYF.

CDR3: CASNLAIAANTEAFF. CDR3 sequence (DNA): TGTGCCAGCAACCTAGCTATAGCGGCGAACACTGAAGCTTTCTTT. The gene calls are TRBV6-5 and TRBJ1-1; no clear D gene. The CDR3 length is 15 residues. Germline CDR1 and CDR2: MNHEY and SVGAGI. Trimming took off 7 bases at V and 1 base at J, with 16 bases between the two ends.

The chain recombines TRBV10-2 with TRBJ2-1; 9 bases fit TRBD2. There are 18 residues in the CDR3. Germline CDR1 and CDR2: WSHSY and SAAADI. V shed 4 bases, J shed 1 base, and the junction held 11 bases outside the gene matches. The CDR3 reads CASSGSDLAGESYNEQFF. CDR3 DNA sequence: TGCGCCAGCAGTGGGTCCGATTTAGCGGGAGAATCCTACAATGAGCAGTTCTTC.

This clone is a singleton in its sample. The chain links TRBV12-5 to TRBJ2-1, with 12 nucleotides matching TRBD1. Germline trimming cut 1 base from V and 8 bases from J; bases unmatched to any gene: 6. The CDR3 is made up of 16 amino acids. Germline assignment: CDR1 LGHNT and CDR2 FRNRAP. In DNA form, the CDR3 reads TGTGCTAGTGGTTTGGCTGCCGGGACAGGGGGCGATGAGCAGTTCTTC. Translation gives CASGLAAGTGGDEQFF. Filled out from reference TRBV12-5 and TRBJ2-1, the complete variable domain reads DARVTQTPRHKVTEMGQEVTMRCQPILGHNTVFWYRQTMMQGLELLAYFRNRAPLDDSGMPKDRFSAEMPDATLATLKIQPSEPRDSAVYFCASGLAAGTGGDEQFFGPGTRLTVL.

The chain couples TRBV13 to TRBJ1-1; no clear D gene. CDR3 length equals 11 residues. The germline CDR1 and CDR2 sequences are PRHDT and FYEKMQ (reference sequence). V was clipped by 6 bases and J by 5 bases, with 7 bases between them. The CDR3 DNA reads TGTGCCAGCAGTCAGATGACTGAAGCTTTCTTT. It codes for CASSQMTEAFF.

The V call is TRBV10-3, the J call TRBJ1-3; D is ambiguous. Germline values: CDR1 ENHRY, CDR2 SYGVKD. This CDR3 has 15 residues. The germline V and J ends were trimmed by 5 bases and 0 bases, with 11 bases remaining between them. The CDR3: CAISFTASSGNTIYF. The DNA of the CDR3 is TGTGCCATCAGTTTTACAGCGAGCTCTGGAAACACCATATATTTT.

This clone has more than one count but fewer than ten. This sequence joins TRBV9 and TRBJ2-3; D gene uncertain. CDR1 SGDLS and CDR2 YYNGEE come from the germline V gene. V lost 0 bases and J 1 base, leaving 6 bases between the germline ends. CDR3 length: 14 residues. The chain's CDR3 is CASSVVEGTDTQYF. CDR3 in DNA: TGTGCCAGCAGCGTAGTAGAGGGCACAGATACGCAGTATTTT.

The rearrangement uses TRBV7-8 and TRBJ1-1; the D is unclear. The CDR3 runs to 13 residues. The V end lost 0 bases, the J end lost 7 bases, and 9 bases lay between the germline ends. In germline, CDR1 is SGHVS, CDR2 FQNEAQ. The CDR3 bases are TGTGCCAGCAGCTTAGCGAGGACCTTTGAAGCTTTCTTT. It is translated as CASSLARTFEAFF.

This rearrangement joins TRBV12-5 to TRBJ2-1; TRBD2 agrees at 8 bases. CDR1 is LGHNT and CDR2 is FRNRAP in the germline V gene. The CDR3 runs 20 residues. V shed 0 bases, J shed 5 bases, and the junction held 18 bases outside the gene matches. Here the CDR3 reads CASGLVSWRGAREANNEQFF. As DNA, the CDR3 is TGTGCTAGTGGTTTGGTATCGTGGCGCGGCGCGCGGGAGGCTAACAATGAGCAGTTCTTC.

V is TRBV18 and J is TRBJ2-3; no clear D gene. The germline gives CDR1 KGHSH, CDR2 LQKENI. The CDR3 sequence is 13 residues long. Trimming shortened V by 4 bases and J by 9 bases, and 14 bases separated the two germline ends. CDR3 bases: TGTGCCAGCTCACTTCCGAGTTTAGGGACGCAGTATTTT. It specifies CASSLPSLGTQYF.

V is TRBV7-2 and J is TRBJ2-2, with 12 nucleotides matching TRBD2. J gave up 5 bases and V 5 bases, and 6 bases lay outside the gene matches. The CDR3 is 16 residues long. Germline CDR1 SGHTA, CDR2 FQGNSA. The CDR3 nucleotides read TGTGCCAGCAGCCAGACTAGCGGGAGTCGAACCGGGGAGCTGTTTTTT. Translation: CASSQTSGSRTGELFF.

The rearrangement uses TRBV7-2 and TRBJ1-4; 8 positions agree with TRBD1. V was clipped by 4 bases and J by 3 bases; unmatched bases: 13. This CDR3 spans 18 amino acids. Germline V gives CDR1 SGHTA, CDR2 FQGNSA. As DNA, the CDR3 is TGTGCCAGCAGCTACGCTGACAGGGGAGGTTTCGCTAATGAAAAACTGTTTTTT. It encodes CASSYADRGGFANEKLFF. The entire variable domain, with the rest obtained from reference TRBV7-2 and TRBJ1-4, is as follows: GAGVSQSPSNKVTEKGKDVELRCDPISGHTALYWYRQSLGQGLEFLIYFQGNSAPDKSGLPSDRFSAERTGGSVSTLTIQRTQQEDSAVYLCASSYADRGGFANEKLFFGSGTQLSVL.

In this sample, this clone turned up once. The sample has other DNA sequences that encode this CDR3 too. CDR3 nucleotides: TGTGCCAGCAGCTTAGGCGGGAGCTCCTACGAGCAGTACTTC. It is translated as CASSLGGSSYEQYF. The chain is built from TRBV11-3 and TRBJ2-7; 7 positions agree with TRBD2. The CDR3 totals 14 residues. The V segment lost 1 base and the J segment 0 bases; nucleotides outside the gene matches: 0. The V gene's germline CDR1 is SGHNT and CDR2 YENEEA.

The chain is built from TRBV9 and TRBJ2-7; TRBD2 agrees at 7 bases. CDR1 and CDR2 from the germline V gene are SGDLS and YYNGEE. The CDR3 contains 16 residues. The trim removed 0 bases at V and 2 bases at J, leaving 8 bases unmatched. The CDR3 sequence is CASSVASSGFPYEQYF. The CDR3 DNA reads as TGTGCCAGCAGCGTAGCCTCTAGCGGATTTCCCTACGAGCAGTACTTC.

V is TRBV12-3 or TRBV12-4 and J is TRBJ2-3; D gene unclear. The CDR3 has 13 residues. V was cut by 6 bases and J by 6 bases, with 13 bases left in between. DNA for the CDR3: TGTGCCAGCAGCCTCCCCGTCAACGATACGCAGTATTTT. It translates to CASSLPVNDTQYF.

The rearrangement links TRBV28 to TRBJ2-3; the match to TRBD2 covers 10 bases. The V gene end was trimmed by 4 bases and the J gene end by 1 base; junction bases not matched to a gene: 2. The CDR3 spans 15 residues. Germline loops: CDR1 MDHEN, CDR2 SYDVKM. The DNA for the CDR3 is TGTGCCAGCAGTTCGGGGACTAGCGGCACAGATACGCAGTATTTT. Its translation is CASSSGTSGTDTQYF.

The V and J genes are TRBV9 and TRBJ1-5, with D possibly matching TRBD1 (5 bases). CDR1 and CDR2 from the germline V gene are SGDLS and YYNGEE. The ends were cut back, 0 bases at V and 0 bases at J, with 10 bases in the middle. The CDR3 runs 16 residues. Here the CDR3 DNA reads TGTGCCAGCAGCGTAGGAGACAGCCATAGCAATCAGCCCCAGCATTTT. Translating it yields CASSVGDSHSNQPQHF.

The rearrangement links TRBV3-1 (or the pseudogene TRBV3-2) to TRBJ1-2, with D perhaps TRBD1 (5 bases). This CDR3 comprises 15 residues. Germline V gene sequence: CDR1 LGHDT, CDR2 YNNKEL (reference sequence). Deletions cut 4 bases from V and 4 bases from J, with 16 bases between. CDR3 loop: CASSLAEVGVYGYTF. DNA for the CDR3: TGTGCCAGCAGCCTCGCCGAGGTGGGGGTCTATGGCTACACCTTC.